This passage covers 30 T cell receptor beta chains from one sample sequenced in a study of T-cell reconstitution after alpha-beta-depleted transplantation in children. Unique molecular identifiers were built into the TCRbeta library. TCRdb ran MiXCR on the PCR reads and lists one entry per CDR3 protein. The sample contains 140,000 to 150,000 distinct CDR3 sequences, about 9% of which appear only once. Specimen: PBMCs, mostly from graft donor cells, collected 180 days after TCRalphabeta/CD19-depleted stem cell transplant. The source is a female patient aged 2-9 years who had a stem cell transplant for congenital amegakaryocytic thrombocytopenia, so the T cells may come from the graft donor.

This clonotype has more than one count but fewer than ten. This chain uses TRBV5-5 with TRBJ2-7, with D hard to call. Trimming cost V 3 bases and J 1 base, with 11 bases left between them. CDR3 length: 14 residues. Germline CDR1 reads SGHKS; CDR2 reads YYEKEE (reference sequence). CDR3 region: CASSYDRRSYEQYF. CDR3 nucleotides: TGTGCCAGCAGCTATGATAGGCGGTCCTACGAGCAGTACTTC.

This clonotype has a handful of counts. This rearrangement joins TRBV27 to TRBJ2-7; possibly TRBD1 for D (5 bases). Germline V lookup: CDR1 MNHEY, CDR2 SMNVEV (reference sequence). The CDR3 spans 14 residues. The V gene lost 6 bases and the J gene lost 1 base, with 13 bases spanning the gap. The CDR3 sequence: CASSQIRQSYEQYF. The CDR3 DNA is TGTGCCAGCAGCCAAATAAGACAGTCCTACGAGCAGTACTTC.

This clonotype was detected ten times or more. The rearrangement links TRBV12-3 or TRBV12-4 to TRBJ2-1; the match to TRBD1 covers 10 bases. Losses at the gene ends were 3 bases for V and 8 bases for J; bases not matched to a gene: 1. The CDR3 spans 13 residues. CDR3 bases: TGTGCCAGCAGTTTCGGGACAGGGGATGAGCAGTTCTTC. Its protein product is CASSFGTGDEQFF.

This clonotype has ten or more counts. V usage is TRBV12-3 or TRBV12-4 and J usage is TRBJ1-1; D is perhaps TRBD1 (6 bases). This CDR3 has 13 residues. V lost 5 bases, J lost 5 bases, and 12 bases lay in between. CDR3 sequence (DNA): TGTGCCAGCAGTCCCCCAGGGGAGACTGAAGCTTTCTTT. Its protein is CASSPPGETEAFF.

This clonotype came up many times. This chain connects TRBV28 to TRBJ2-5, with 7 nucleotides matching TRBD2. The CDR3 is made up of 13 amino acids. Germline-derived CDR1 and CDR2 are MDHEN and SYDVKM. Germline trimming cut 10 bases from V and 4 bases from J; bases unmatched to any gene: 9. The CDR3: CATTLGGGETQYF. The CDR3 nucleotides read TGTGCCACCACTCTGGGGGGGGGAGAGACCCAGTACTTC.

The genes are TRBV28 and TRBJ1-2, with D possibly TRBD1 on 5 matching bases. Germline assignment: CDR1 MDHEN and CDR2 SYDVKM. There are 15 residues in the CDR3. V gave up 3 bases and J gave up 2 bases, with 13 bases separating them. CDR3 residues: CASSFGPGVNYGYTF. In DNA, the CDR3 is TGTGCCAGCAGTTTCGGCCCGGGGGTGAACTATGGCTACACCTTC.

In its sample, this clonotype was seen many times. The gene calls are TRBV20-1 and TRBJ2-2; the match to TRBD2 covers 10 bases. The germline V gene has CDR1 DFQATT and CDR2 SNEGSKA (reference sequence). This CDR3 is 17 amino acids long. Trimming took 2 bases from V and 2 from J; bases not matched to a gene: 8. The CDR3 reads CSARITSGNPNTGELFF. In DNA form, the CDR3 reads TGCAGTGCTAGAATAACTAGCGGGAACCCTAACACCGGGGAGCTGTTTTTT.

This clonotype was seen repeatedly, ten times or more. The chain combines TRBV19 with TRBJ2-2; D call uncertain. The CDR3 is 14 residues long. Germline CDR1 reads LNHDA; CDR2 reads SQIVND (reference sequence). Trimming cost V 7 bases and J 2 bases, with 11 bases left between them. CDR3 protein: CASTRPFNTGELFF. The CDR3 nucleotides read TGTGCCAGTACCAGACCTTTTAACACCGGGGAGCTGTTTTTT.

This chain connects TRBV7-2 to TRBJ2-7; TRBD2 might be the D (6 bases). V lost 1 base and J 9 bases, leaving 19 bases between the germline ends. The CDR3 runs to 15 residues. Germline lookup yields CDR1 SGHTA and CDR2 FQGNSA. The CDR3 DNA reads as TGTGCCAGCAGCTTAGTGGGGGGTCAGTTCCTAGGGCAGTACTTC. It yields the protein CASSLVGGQFLGQYF.

The chain has TRBV10-3 and TRBJ2-6; 8 nucleotides align to TRBD1. With 5 bases clipped from V and 0 bases from J, the junction kept 6 bases outside the gene matches. The CDR3 covers 17 residues. CDR1 ENHRY and CDR2 SYGVKD come from the germline V gene. The CDR3 DNA follows: TGTGCCATCAGTCCTGAGACAGGGGACTCTGGGGCCAACGTCCTGACTTTC. As protein: CAISPETGDSGANVLTF.

V usage is TRBV4-1 and J usage is TRBJ2-1; D assignment may be TRBD1 or TRBD2 (6 bases each). The CDR3 is 12 amino acids. The germline V gene has CDR1 MGHRA and CDR2 YSYEKL. V gave up 2 bases and J gave up 13 bases, with 12 bases separating them. CDR3 residues: CASSQHEGGQFF. Here the CDR3 DNA reads TGCGCCAGCAGCCAACACGAGGGGGGACAGTTCTTC.

In its sample, this clonotype was seen many times. The chain joins TRBV29-1 to TRBJ2-1, with D possibly called TRBD1 or TRBD2 (5 bases each). Germline V lookup: CDR1 SQVTM, CDR2 ANQGSEA. V lost 6 bases and J 0 bases, leaving 15 bases between the germline ends. CDR3 length: 15 amino acids. The CDR3 nucleotides read TGCAGCGTAACCGGCATCGGGACCTCCTACAATGAGCAGTTCTTC. The encoded protein is CSVTGIGTSYNEQFF.

The chain joins TRBV5-1 to TRBJ1-1, with D possibly TRBD1 on 5 matching bases. Germline loops: CDR1 SGHRS, CDR2 YFSETQ. CDR3 length: 14 amino acids. Trimming stripped 0 bases from V and 1 base from J, with 7 bases between. The CDR3 loop is CASSLATGNTEAFF. DNA for the CDR3: TGCGCCAGCAGCTTGGCCACAGGGAACACTGAAGCTTTCTTT.

This clonotype was recorded at least ten times. V is TRBV9 and J is TRBJ2-5, with D possibly being TRBD1 (7 bases). The CDR3 is made up of 16 amino acids. Germline CDR1 is SGDLS and CDR2 is YYNGEE. V gave up 2 bases and J gave up 4 bases, with 18 bases separating them. Here the CDR3 DNA reads TGTGCCAGCAGCGTTCGCGCAGGGGGACTCAGAGAGACCCAGTACTTC. It is translated as CASSVRAGGLRETQYF. The variable domain in full, completed from reference TRBV9 and TRBJ2-5, reads DSGVTQTPKHLITATGQRVTLRCSPRSGDLSVYWYQQSLDQGLQFLIQYYNGEERAKGNILERFSAQQFPDLHSELNLSSLELGDSALYFCASSVRAGGLRETQYFGPGTRLLVL.

The chain is built from TRBV20-1 and TRBJ2-1, with D unclear. Germline CDR1 DFQATT, CDR2 SNEGSKA (reference sequence). The length of the CDR3 is 14 residues. Trimming took off 3 bases at V and 0 bases at J, with 9 bases between the two ends. CDR3 in DNA: TGCAGTGCTAGTTGGATGGGCTCCTACAATGAGCAGTTCTTC. It codes for CSASWMGSYNEQFF.

The gene calls are TRBV24-1 and TRBJ2-5; 8 positions match TRBD1. After removal of 3 bases from V and 5 bases from J, the junction contained 10 bases not matched to a gene. In germline, CDR1 is KGHDR, CDR2 SFDVKD. The CDR3 runs to 16 residues. CDR3 DNA sequence: TGTGCCACCAGTGATCCCGGACAGGGCGGATGGGAGACCCAGTACTTC. Encoded protein: CATSDPGQGGWETQYF.

This clonotype was counted only a few times. The chain employs TRBV12-3 or TRBV12-4 and TRBJ1-2; TRBD1 matches at 9 bases. CDR3 length: 14 amino acids. V gave up 6 bases and J gave up 1 base; unmatched junction bases: 3. The CDR3 loop reads CASRLTGGNYGYTF. CDR3 DNA: TGTGCCAGCAGACTGACAGGGGGTAACTATGGCTACACCTTC.

This clonotype showed up just a few times. The rearrangement links TRBV6-1 to TRBJ1-2; 7 bases fit TRBD1. Germline-derived CDR1 and CDR2 are MNHNS and SASEGT. This CDR3 contains 17 residues. Unmatched junction bases numbered 14, after V lost 1 base and J lost 6 bases. Here the CDR3 DNA reads TGTGCCAGCAGTGAAGACCGGACAGGAGCACAACTACATGGCTACACCTTC. This codes for CASSEDRTGAQLHGYTF.

This chain uses TRBV6-6 with TRBJ1-3, with unresolved D. The CDR3 sequence is 13 residues long. The germline CDR1 and CDR2 sequences are MNHNY and SVGAGI (reference sequence). Trimming took 8 bases from V and 8 from J, leaving 16 bases between them. In DNA form, the CDR3 reads TGTGCCAGCCTCTTACCTAACCCACACACCATATATTTT. Translation: CASLLPNPHTIYF.

This sequence joins TRBV5-1 and TRBJ2-1; TRBD2 is a possible D gene (5 bases). The CDR3 runs 13 residues. The V end was cut by 4 bases, the J end by 4 bases, with 9 bases between. Germline V CDR1 and CDR2: SGHRS, YFSETQ. The CDR3 region has the DNA TGCGCCAGCAGCGAGGGAGTGTACAATGAGCAGTTCTTC. This codes for CASSEGVYNEQFF.

This clonotype showed up just a few times. CDR3 coding DNA: TGTGCCAGCAGTACCCATGAGTATAATTCACCCCTCCACTTT. This sequence encodes CASSTHEYNSPLHF. The chain uses TRBV6-1 and TRBJ1-6; D remains ambiguous. This CDR3 contains 14 residues. CDR1 and CDR2 (germline): MNHNS, SASEGT. The germline V and J ends were trimmed by 5 bases and 4 bases, with 9 bases remaining between them.

This clonotype appeared many times. The chain employs TRBV27 and TRBJ1-1, with unresolved D. CDR1 is MNHEY, CDR2 SMNVEV, per germline (reference sequence). The CDR3 totals 13 residues. V shed 5 bases and J shed 6 bases, with 13 bases lying between them. The CDR3 sequence is CASSVNQLAEAFF. The CDR3 DNA is TGTGCCAGCAGTGTTAACCAGCTCGCTGAAGCTTTCTTT.

This clonotype was picked up many times. The CDR3 DNA is TGCAGTGCTAGGGTTGGAAACGAGGAGCAGTACTTC. Its translation is CSARVGNEEQYF. The V and J genes are TRBV20-1 and TRBJ2-7, with D unclear. This CDR3 comprises 12 residues. The germline V and J ends were trimmed by 3 bases and 7 bases, with 13 bases remaining between them. CDR1 and CDR2 (germline): DFQATT, SNEGSKA (reference sequence).

There are many counts of this clonotype. The J gene is TRBJ2-1, the V gene TRBV20-1; D is undetermined. V lost 4 bases and J 1 base, leaving 5 bases between the germline ends. Germline CDR1 DFQATT, CDR2 SNEGSKA (reference sequence). This CDR3 has 12 residues. This chain's CDR3 is CSATRSYNEQFF. The DNA for the CDR3 is TGCAGTGCTACCAGGTCCTACAATGAGCAGTTCTTC.

This clonotype was counted ten times or more. This sequence joins TRBV7-6 and TRBJ2-7, with D perhaps TRBD2 (6 bases). There are 15 residues in the CDR3. V lost 2 bases to trimming and J lost 7 bases, with 18 bases between them. The V gene's germline CDR1 is SGHVS and CDR2 FNYEAQ. The CDR3 nucleotides read TGTGCCAGCAGCTTAATCTTCGGGGGAGCACGAGAGCAGTACTTC. As protein: CASSLIFGGAREQYF.

The CDR3 region is CASSQIGPGELFF. For the CDR3, the DNA is TGTGCCAGCAGTCAAATAGGTCCCGGGGAGCTGTTTTTT. This chain connects TRBV12-3 or TRBV12-4 to TRBJ2-2; D is ambiguous. V lost 5 bases, J lost 6 bases, and 10 bases lay in between. This CDR3 spans 13 amino acids.

This clonotype has at least ten counts. This chain links TRBV11-2 with TRBJ2-4; D is perhaps TRBD1 (5 bases). The CDR3 consists of 15 residues. Per the germline V gene, CDR1 is SGHAT and CDR2 is FQNNGV. Trimming stripped 5 bases from V and 4 bases from J, with 15 bases between. In DNA, the CDR3 is TGTGCCAGCAGCCGACAGTCCAGGGAAAAAAACATTCAGTACTTC. It is translated as CASSRQSREKNIQYF. The full variable domain, in which reference TRBV11-2 and TRBJ2-4 provide the parts outside the CDR3, is EAGVAQSPRYKIIEKRQSVAFWCNPISGHATLYWYQQILGQGPKLLIQFQNNGVVDDSQLPKDRFSAERLKGVDSTLKIQPAKLEDSAVYLCASSRQSREKNIQYFGAGTRLSVL.

This clonotype showed up many times. The chain couples TRBV20-1 to TRBJ1-2, with D hard to call. This CDR3 spans 13 amino acids. V lost 5 bases and J 8 bases, leaving 18 bases between the germline ends. Germline V gene data show CDR1 as DFQATT and CDR2 as SNEGSKA (reference sequence). The CDR3 reads CSAGPSQERGYTF. CDR3 nucleotides: TGCAGTGCTGGCCCCTCGCAAGAAAGGGGCTACACCTTC.

This clonotype appeared many times. V and J are TRBV29-1 and TRBJ1-1, with D hard to call. The CDR3 sequence is 11 residues long. V was shortened by 6 bases and J by 1 base, with 6 bases between the two germline ends. The germline V gene has CDR1 SQVTM and CDR2 ANQGSEA. The chain's CDR3 is CSVRGNTEAFF. The CDR3 nucleotides read TGCAGCGTACGAGGGAACACTGAAGCTTTCTTT. The whole variable domain, filled in from reference TRBV29-1 and TRBJ1-1, reads SAVISQKPSRDICQRGTSLTIQCQVDSQVTMMFWYRQQPGQSLTLIATANQGSEATYESGFVIDKFPISRPNLTFSTLTVSNMSPEDSSIYLCSVRGNTEAFFGQGTRLTVV.

This chain links TRBV7-2 with TRBJ2-3; 7 nucleotides align to TRBD1. Germline-derived CDR1 and CDR2 are SGHTA and FQGNSA. J lost 1 base, V lost 5 bases, and 6 bases had no gene match. This CDR3 contains 15 residues. DNA for the CDR3: TGTGCCAGCAGCCTCGGGACAGTTGGCACAGATACGCAGTATTTT. Its translation: CASSLGTVGTDTQYF.